The 15 T cell receptor beta chains reported below all come from one sample, sequenced in a study of OX40 agonist ivuxolimab in advanced cancers. Measured with immunoSEQ multiplex PCR; TCRdb has only the in-frame clones, and not every one. The data contain 80,000 or so clones, approximately 85% of them singletons. The sequenced sample was CD4+ or CD8+ T cells sorted from blood, obtained in a trial of the OX40 agonist ivuxolimab. The receptors stem from an adult with an advanced solid tumor such as melanoma, head and neck, liver or kidney cancer.

The rearrangement uses TRBV5-1 and TRBJ2-7; maybe TRBD2 (6 bases). Trimming shortened V by 0 bases and J by 0 bases, and 10 bases separated the two germline ends. The CDR3 has 15 amino acids. CDR1 is SGHRS, CDR2 YFSETQ, per germline. The CDR3 region has the DNA TGCGCCAGCAGCTTGGAGGCCGGGAGCTCCTACGAGCAGTACTTC. This codes for CASSLEAGSSYEQYF.

CDR3 sequence (DNA): TGTGCCTTAGACAGGGGGCTAGTCACCGGGGAGCTGTTTTTT. It translates to CALDRGLVTGELFF. V gene TRBV30 combines with J gene TRBJ2-2; 10 nucleotides agree with TRBD1. The CDR3 totals 14 residues. After removal of 7 bases from V and 4 bases from J, the junction contained 6 bases not matched to a gene. In germline, CDR1 is GTSNPN, CDR2 SVGIG (reference sequence).

V gene TRBV2 combines with J gene TRBJ1-5; 9 bases fit TRBD1. CDR3 length: 17 amino acids. The germline V gene encodes CDR1 SNHLY and CDR2 FYNNEI. Trimming cost V 2 bases and J 3 bases; bases outside gene matches: 8. The CDR3 is CASSELRGQGFNQPQHF. The CDR3 DNA reads TGTGCCAGCAGTGAACTTAGGGGACAGGGCTTCAATCAGCCCCAGCATTTT.

The chain employs TRBV6-1 and TRBJ1-5; D possibly corresponds to TRBD1 (6 bases). V dropped 2 bases and J dropped 8 bases, with 22 bases sitting between them. The CDR3 runs to 17 residues. CDR1 MNHNS and CDR2 SASEGT come from the germline V gene. The CDR3 nucleotides read TGTGCCAGCAGTGAAAGCCCCGGACGGAGGAAGGGGGAGCCCCAGCATTTT. Amino acids: CASSESPGRRKGEPQHF.

This sequence joins TRBV30 and TRBJ1-5; D perhaps matches TRBD1 (5 bases). The CDR3 consists of 16 residues. Germline V gene data show CDR1 as GTSNPN and CDR2 as SVGIG (reference sequence). V was cut by 2 bases and J by 0 bases, with 14 bases left in between. The CDR3, as DNA: TGTGCCTGGAGTAACGAGGGGAGGGTTAGCAATCAGCCCCAGCATTTT. Its translation: CAWSNEGRVSNQPQHF.

This clone was observed a handful of times. The chain uses TRBV11-2 and TRBJ1-6; 9 nucleotides agree with TRBD1. Germline values: CDR1 SGHAT, CDR2 FQNNGV. V lost 5 bases, J lost 9 bases, and 11 bases stayed unmatched. The CDR3 totals 16 residues. CDR3 loop: CASSPHTGTGTSPLHF. CDR3 in DNA: TGTGCCAGCAGCCCTCACACCGGGACAGGGACTTCACCCCTCCACTTT. Full variable domain (outside the CDR3, taken from reference TRBV11-2 and TRBJ1-6): EAGVAQSPRYKIIEKRQSVAFWCNPISGHATLYWYQQILGQGPKLLIQFQNNGVVDDSQLPKDRFSAERLKGVDSTLKIQPAKLEDSAVYLCASSPHTGTGTSPLHFGNGTRLTVT.

The gene calls are TRBV25-1 and TRBJ2-2; either TRBD1 or TRBD2 may supply D (5 bases each). Germline lookup yields CDR1 MGHDK and CDR2 SYGVNS. Trimming removed 8 bases from V and 5 bases from J, with 12 bases in between. This CDR3 has 13 residues. The CDR3 loop is CASARGRTGELFF. The CDR3 DNA is TGTGCCAGCGCGAGGGGACGGACCGGGGAGCTGTTTTTT.

The chain combines TRBV6-5 with TRBJ1-2, with D unresolved. The CDR3 length is 13 residues. Germline-derived CDR1 and CDR2 are MNHEY and SVGAGI. Trimming took 5 bases from V and 4 from J, leaving 11 bases between them. CDR3 protein: CASSVDGSYGYTF. CDR3 coding DNA: TGTGCCAGCAGTGTGGACGGATCCTATGGCTACACCTTC.

This chain connects TRBV11-2 to TRBJ1-4; D is ambiguous. CDR3 length equals 14 residues. Germline V CDR1 and CDR2: SGHAT, FQNNGV. Trimming removed 0 bases from V and 4 bases from J, with 6 bases in between. The CDR3 coding sequence is TGTGCCAGCAGCTTAGATGCATTTAATGAAAAACTGTTTTTT. The encoded protein is CASSLDAFNEKLFF. The full variable domain, its missing parts supplied by reference TRBV11-2 and TRBJ1-4, is EAGVAQSPRYKIIEKRQSVAFWCNPISGHATLYWYQQILGQGPKLLIQFQNNGVVDDSQLPKDRFSAERLKGVDSTLKIQPAKLEDSAVYLCASSLDAFNEKLFFGSGTQLSVL.

The genes are TRBV5-1 and TRBJ2-6; D perhaps matches TRBD1 (6 bases). CDR1 is SGHRS, CDR2 YFSETQ, per germline. The CDR3 length is 18 residues. The germline V and J ends were trimmed by 0 bases and 2 bases, with 15 bases remaining between them. CDR3 sequence (DNA): TGCGCCAGCAGCTTGGGCCCGGGAACAGGGACTGGGGCCAACGTCCTGACTTTC. It yields the protein CASSLGPGTGTGANVLTF. Looking up the rest from reference TRBV5-1 and TRBJ2-6 gives the full variable domain: KAGVTQTPRYLIKTRGQQVTLSCSPISGHRSVSWYQQTPGQGLQFLFEYFSETQRNKGNFPGRFSGRQFSNSRSEMNVSTLELGDSALYLCASSLGPGTGTGANVLTFGAGSRLTVL.

The chain combines TRBV19 with TRBJ2-3; 8 bases line up with TRBD2. Trimming took 7 bases from V and 2 from J; bases not matched to a gene: 8. CDR1 is LNHDA, CDR2 SQIVND, per germline (reference sequence). This CDR3 comprises 15 residues. Here the CDR3 reads CASTPTSDFTDTQYF. DNA of the CDR3: TGTGCCAGTACTCCGACTAGCGACTTCACAGATACGCAGTATTTT.

The chain combines TRBV19 with TRBJ1-5, with TRBD1 as a possible D gene (5 bases). V was clipped by 8 bases and J by 4 bases, with 9 bases between them. Germline V gives CDR1 LNHDA, CDR2 SQIVND (reference sequence). CDR3 length: 12 amino acids. The CDR3 protein is CASGAGNQPQHF. CDR3 bases: TGTGCCAGTGGGGCGGGGAATCAGCCCCAGCATTTT.

V usage is TRBV2 and J usage is TRBJ1-2; tentatively, D is TRBD1 (5 bases). In germline, CDR1 is SNHLY, CDR2 FYNNEI. V was clipped by 5 bases and J by 5 bases, with 15 bases between them. This CDR3 region has 14 residues. The CDR3 sequence is CASSNPGRVYGYTF. CDR3 DNA: TGTGCCAGCAGTAACCCGGGCAGGGTTTATGGCTACACCTTC.

The chain has TRBV5-1 and TRBJ2-2, with D perhaps TRBD1 or TRBD2 (5 bases each). Trimming shortened V by 5 bases and J by 3 bases, and 14 bases separated the two germline ends. Per germline, CDR1 SGHRS and CDR2 YFSETQ. The CDR3 has 15 residues. CDR3: CASRRTGADTGELFF. The CDR3, as DNA: TGCGCCAGCAGGAGAACCGGGGCGGACACCGGGGAGCTGTTTTTT.

The CDR3 loop is CASSRPHSILFF. The CDR3 DNA reads as TGTGCCAGCAGCAGGCCCCACAGTATCCTGTTTTTT. V is TRBV2 and J is TRBJ1-4, with unresolved D. The ends were cut back, 6 bases at V and 14 bases at J, with 16 bases in the middle. This CDR3 region has 12 residues. Germline-derived CDR1 and CDR2 are SNHLY and FYNNEI.